These 27 T cell receptor beta chains came from one sample sequenced in a study of shared clonotypes between healthy human individuals. Only in-frame clones appear in the TCRdb table, and some are missing; sequencing was by immunoSEQ multiplex PCR. Of some 450,000 clones listed, roughly three quarters are singletons. Sequenced input: PBMCs. These TCRs come from a woman aged 40 to 55 in good health. Some clones in this sample may be carry-over from other donors' samples.

For this clone: A much larger clonotype is one base distant, so this may be a read error. Other nucleotide sequences from this sample produce the same CDR3. The chain is built from TRBV30 and TRBJ2-5; either TRBD1 or TRBD2 may supply D (5 bases each). The germline V gene has CDR1 GTSNPN and CDR2 SVGIG (reference sequence). The CDR3 runs 15 residues. The CDR3, as DNA: TGCGCCTGGAGTGTAAGGTCCTCCTGGGGGGAGACCCAGTACTTC. Translating gives CAWSVRSSWGETQYF.

This clone was recorded only once. This chain links TRBV10-2 with TRBJ2-5; the D is unclear. Germline CDR1 WSHSY, CDR2 SAAADI. V lost 4 bases to trimming and J lost 0 bases, with 3 bases between them. The CDR3 sequence is 12 residues long. The chain's CDR3 is CASSGDQETQYF. The CDR3 coding sequence is TGCGCCAGCAGTGGAGACCAAGAGACCCAGTACTTC.

Concerning this clone itself: A far larger clone is just one base off, so this is likely a read error. In the same sample, other DNA sequences code for this CDR3. The chain is built from TRBV7-9 and TRBJ1-1; possibly TRBD1 for D (6 bases). The CDR3 sequence is 12 residues long. Trimming left V 5 bases short and J 5 bases short, with 9 bases between. The germline CDR1 and CDR2 sequences are SEHNR and FQNEAQ (reference sequence). The CDR3 protein is CASSLRGTEAFF. The CDR3 nucleotides are TGTGCCAGCAGCCTCAGGGGAACTGAAGCTTTCTTT.

The chain links TRBV7-9 to TRBJ2-1; TRBD2 agrees at 13 bases. CDR1 and CDR2 (germline): SEHNR, FQNEAQ (reference sequence). The CDR3 totals 16 residues. J lost 8 bases, V lost 2 bases, and 6 bases had no gene match. The CDR3 region has the DNA TGTGCCAGCAGCTTACGGGGACTAGCGGGAAGGTATGAGCAGTTCTTC. It translates to CASSLRGLAGRYEQFF.

The CDR3 here is CASRGRIGRAGANVLTF. CDR3 bases: TGTGCCAGCAGAGGCAGGATAGGAAGAGCTGGGGCCAACGTCCTGACTTTC. V is TRBV9 and J is TRBJ2-6; D is undetermined. Trimming shortened V by 5 bases and J by 2 bases, and 17 bases separated the two germline ends. The CDR3 totals 17 residues. From germline, CDR1 is SGDLS and CDR2 YYNGEE.

V and J are TRBV28 and TRBJ2-7; possibly TRBD1 for D (5 bases). This CDR3 has 14 amino acids. Looked up from germline, CDR1 is MDHEN and CDR2 is SYDVKM. V shed 6 bases and J shed 6 bases, with 18 bases lying between them. Written as DNA, the CDR3 is TGTGCCAGCAGGACCCCGTTAGGGGATGTCGAGCAGTACTTC. Its protein product is CASRTPLGDVEQYF.

The genes are TRBV14 and TRBJ2-7; TRBD2 matches at 15 bases. The V gene's germline CDR1 is SGHDN and CDR2 FVKESK. The CDR3 extends over 19 amino acids. With 1 base clipped from V and 0 bases from J, the junction kept 7 bases outside the gene matches. CDR3 loop: CASSQVGGLAGGASYEQYF. CDR3 DNA sequence: TGTGCCAGCAGCCAAGTCGGGGGACTAGCGGGAGGTGCCTCCTACGAGCAGTACTTC.

The gene calls are TRBV5-8 and TRBJ1-2; D gene unclear. Germline values: CDR1 SGHTS, CDR2 YDEGEE. This CDR3 spans 15 amino acids. Trimming removed 4 bases from V and 4 bases from J, with 17 bases in between. The CDR3 reads CASSPGLTILYGYTF. CDR3 nucleotides: TGTGCCAGCAGCCCTGGGCTTACCATTCTCTATGGCTACACCTTC.

The rearrangement uses TRBV7-2 and TRBJ2-5; D gene unclear. Deletions cut 3 bases from V and 0 bases from J, with 5 bases between. The CDR3 contains 13 residues. The germline CDR1 and CDR2 sequences are SGHTA and FQGNSA. The CDR3 sequence: CASSFSNQETQYF. CDR3 DNA sequence: TGTGCCAGCAGCTTCTCGAACCAAGAGACCCAGTACTTC.

V usage is TRBV30 and J usage is TRBJ1-3, with D hard to call. V was shortened by 3 bases and J by 4 bases, with 10 bases between the two germline ends. Germline values: CDR1 GTSNPN, CDR2 SVGIG (reference sequence). The CDR3 has 13 amino acids. In DNA form, the CDR3 reads TGTGCCTGGAGGGTCCTCGGAGGAAACACCATATATTTT. Encoded protein: CAWRVLGGNTIYF.

For this clone: A much larger clone sits a single nucleotide away, making a read error possible. The rearrangement joins TRBV6-6 to TRBJ1-5, with a weak D call TRBD1 (5 bases). Germline values: CDR1 MNHNY, CDR2 SVGAGI (reference sequence). The V gene lost 4 bases and the J gene lost 0 bases, with 7 bases spanning the gap. The CDR3 consists of 14 residues. The CDR3 sequence: CASSSQGSNQPQHF. In DNA, the CDR3 is TGTGCCAGCAGTTCTCAGGGTAGCAATCAGCCCCAGCATTTT.

V is TRBV11-2 and J is TRBJ2-1, with D possibly TRBD2 on 6 matching bases. This CDR3 has 17 amino acids. Trimming took 0 bases from V and 0 from J, leaving 12 bases between them. From germline, CDR1 is SGHAT and CDR2 FQNNGV. CDR3 nucleotide sequence: TGTGCCAGCAGCTTAGACCGGGACTCCACCTCCTACAATGAGCAGTTCTTC. Encoded protein: CASSLDRDSTSYNEQFF.

About this clone itself: A far larger clone is off by one base, so a read error is likely. The chain is built from TRBV30 and TRBJ2-2; tentatively, D is TRBD2 (5 bases). This CDR3 is built from 14 residues. Looked up from germline, CDR1 is GTSNPN and CDR2 is SVGIG (reference sequence). CDR3: CAWSRVGLYGERFF. The CDR3 nucleotides are TGTGCCTGGAGTCGGGTAGGGTTGTACGGGGAGCGGTTTTTT. Combining the CDR3 with reference TRBV30 and TRBJ2-2 gives the whole variable domain SQTIHQWPATLVQPVGSPLSLECTVEGTSNPNLYWYRQAAGRGLQLLFYSVGIGQISSEVPQNLSASRPQDRQFILSSKKLLLSDSGFYLCAWSRVGLYGERFFGEGSRLTVL.

As regards this clone: This likely came from a read error, as a far larger clone is one base away. This chain links TRBV28 with TRBJ2-7; 9 positions match TRBD1. Per the germline V gene, CDR1 is MDHEN and CDR2 is SYDVKM. The CDR3 extends over 15 amino acids. The CDR3 DNA follows: TGTGCCAGCGGTTTACTCTCGACAGGGGGGGATGAGCAGTACTTC. Translated, it gives CASGLLSTGGDEQYF.

In regard to this clone: A much larger clone differs by one base, so this may be a read error. The chain recombines TRBV19 with TRBJ2-1; D is unclear. This CDR3 has 14 amino acids. Germline CDR1 is LNHDA and CDR2 is SQIVND (reference sequence). The CDR3 spells CASRSPGNDNERFF. The CDR3 DNA follows: TGTGCCAGTAGATCACCGGGTAACGACAATGAGCGGTTCTTC.

This clone was found a few times. The J gene is TRBJ2-7, the V gene TRBV6-5; no clear D. Between the trimmed V and J ends, which lost 2 bases and 2 bases, there was a span of 13 bases. The CDR3 contains 15 residues. Germline assignment: CDR1 MNHEY and CDR2 SVGAGI. The CDR3: CASSYVQAPTYEQYF. CDR3 nucleotide sequence: TGTGCCAGCAGTTACGTGCAGGCGCCTACCTACGAGCAGTACTTC.

The CDR3 protein is CASRYRGQGPMNTEAFF. In DNA, the CDR3 is TGCGCCAGCAGATACCGGGGACAGGGTCCCATGAACACTGAAGCTTTCTTT. The chain recombines TRBV5-1 with TRBJ1-1; 9 bases agree with TRBD1. J gave up 0 bases and V 5 bases, and 11 bases lay outside the gene matches. The CDR3 spans 17 residues. Germline V gene lookup returns CDR1 SGHRS and CDR2 YFSETQ.

This chain joins TRBV5-4 and TRBJ2-7; D unclear. The germline CDR1 and CDR2 sequences are SGHNT and YYREEE (reference sequence). This CDR3 is 17 amino acids long. V lost 3 bases and J lost 2, with 21 bases in between. The CDR3 protein is CASSSLGSPLLTYEQYF. The DNA for the CDR3 is TGTGCCAGCAGCTCCTTAGGGTCTCCCCTCTTAACCTACGAGCAGTACTTC.

On this clone: This CDR3 is also generated by other DNA sequences in the sample. The DNA of the CDR3 is TGTGCCAGTAGTATCCCAGGCCTAGCCTACAATGAGCAGTTCTTC. Protein sequence: CASSIPGLAYNEQFF. This chain connects TRBV19 to TRBJ2-1; D gene uncertain. This CDR3 region has 15 residues. The V end lost 3 bases, the J end lost 2 bases, and 11 bases lay between the germline ends. CDR1 LNHDA and CDR2 SQIVND come from the germline V gene (reference sequence).

The chain couples TRBV19 to TRBJ1-4; a weak D match, TRBD1 (6 bases). This CDR3 is built from 14 residues. Germline CDR1 LNHDA, CDR2 SQIVND (reference sequence). Trimming cost V 5 bases and J 4 bases, with 11 bases left between them. CDR3: CASSQGTDNEKLFF. DNA for the CDR3: TGTGCCAGTAGTCAGGGGACGGATAATGAAAAACTGTTTTTT.

This chain joins TRBV7-9 and TRBJ1-2; D is unresolved. Germline values: CDR1 SEHNR, CDR2 FQNEAQ (reference sequence). The V end lost 5 bases, the J end lost 3 bases, and 19 bases lay between the germline ends. The CDR3 runs 16 residues. Here the CDR3 reads CASSPREGKTDYGYTF. CDR3 DNA sequence: TGTGCCAGCAGCCCCAGAGAAGGGAAAACGGACTATGGCTACACCTTC.

Turning to this clone: With only one base between it and a far larger clone, this is likely a read error. The chain carries TRBV7-9 and TRBJ2-4, with a weak D call TRBD1 (6 bases). CDR1 is SEHNR, CDR2 FQNEAQ, per germline (reference sequence). Trimming took off 5 bases at V and 9 bases at J, with 14 bases between the two ends. The CDR3 is made up of 13 amino acids. CDR3 region: CASSNDRSSIQYF. Here the CDR3 DNA reads TGTGCCAGCAGCAACGACAGGTCCAGCATTCAGTACTTC.

The CDR3 here is CASSFRGQETQYF. The CDR3 nucleotides are TGTGCCAGCAGCTTCAGGGGCCAAGAGACCCAGTACTTC. The chain joins TRBV7-2 to TRBJ2-5; TRBD1 might be the D (6 bases). The germline CDR1 and CDR2 sequences are SGHTA and FQGNSA. Trimming removed 3 bases at V and 1 base at J, with 6 bases between. CDR3 size: 13 residues.

The chain uses TRBV2 and TRBJ2-7; 9 nucleotides line up with TRBD1. Looked up from germline, CDR1 is SNHLY and CDR2 is FYNNEI. The junction had 2 bases not matched to a gene; V was cut back by 8 bases and J by 0 bases. The length of the CDR3 is 13 residues. CDR3 amino acids: CASGTGNSYEQYF. In DNA form, the CDR3 reads TGTGCCAGCGGGACAGGGAACTCCTACGAGCAGTACTTC.

J is TRBJ2-3 and V is TRBV10-3; tentative D call: TRBD1 (6 bases). Germline-derived CDR1 and CDR2 are ENHRY and SYGVKD. The CDR3 loop spans 16 amino acids. Trimming took 1 base from V and 4 from J, leaving 15 bases between them. The CDR3 loop reads CAISEFGRGSADTQYF. The DNA of the CDR3 is TGTGCCATCAGTGAGTTTGGCAGGGGTAGCGCAGATACGCAGTATTTT.

Turning to this clone: A read error likely explains this, since a far larger clone differs by one base. The same CDR3 is also encoded by other DNA sequences in this sample. V gene TRBV29-1 combines with J gene TRBJ2-3; 9 nucleotides match TRBD2. The CDR3 is 20 residues long. The germline V gene encodes CDR1 SQVTM and CDR2 ANQGSEA. CDR3 sequence reads: CSVEDRGETSGFLSTDTQYF. The CDR3 DNA reads TGCAGCGTTGAAGATCGGGGCGAAACTAGCGGGTTTCTCAGCACAGATACACAGTATTTT.

About this clone itself: The same CDR3 arises from other DNA sequences in this sample as well. The J gene is TRBJ2-7, the V gene TRBV27; TRBD1 agrees at 11 bases. From germline, CDR1 is MNHEY and CDR2 SMNVEV (reference sequence). The CDR3 has 15 residues. V gave up 1 base and J gave up 2 bases; unmatched junction bases: 1. The CDR3 DNA is TGTGCCAGCAGTTTATTGGGACAGGGGGCCTACGAGCAGTACTTC. This gives the protein CASSLLGQGAYEQYF.